Shown below are 9 T cell receptor beta chains from a single sample sequenced in a study of STAT5B mutations in CD4+ large granular lymphocyte leukemia. The repertoire was sequenced with immunoSEQ multiplex PCR; TCRdb's copy has only in-frame clones and lacks some. The sample holds around 33,000 clones, approximately 88% seen once. The sequenced sample consisted of CD4+ T cells from blood buffy coats. The receptors originated from a human donor in good health.

J is TRBJ2-7 and V is TRBV5-1; 11 bases map to TRBD2. V trimming: 3 bases; J trimming: 10 bases; junction bases outside the gene matches: 21. CDR3 size: 18 residues. Germline values: CDR1 SGHRS, CDR2 YFSETQ. CDR3 region: CASSWGVTSGKGASRQYF. For the CDR3, the DNA is TGCGCCAGCAGCTGGGGGGTGACTAGCGGGAAAGGGGCGTCAAGACAGTACTTC.

The rearrangement uses TRBV18 and TRBJ1-1, with a possible D match to TRBD1 (5 bases). Germline V lookup: CDR1 KGHSH, CDR2 LQKENI. This CDR3 region has 12 residues. V dropped 5 bases and J dropped 3 bases, with 7 bases sitting between them. CDR3 in DNA: TGTGCCAGCTCAACGGGGGACACTGAAGCTTTCTTT. Protein: CASSTGDTEAFF.

This sequence joins TRBV5-4 and TRBJ1-2; a weak D match, TRBD1 (5 bases). The CDR3 runs 16 residues. CDR1 SGHNT and CDR2 YYREEE come from the germline V gene (reference sequence). The V end lost 4 bases, the J end lost 5 bases, and 21 bases lay between the germline ends. The CDR3, as DNA: TGTGCCAGCAGCCTCGGCGCCGGGACGGGAGCTTATGGCTACACCTTC. This codes for CASSLGAGTGAYGYTF.

This rearrangement joins TRBV5-8 to TRBJ1-2; no clear D. Trimming stripped 0 bases from V and 5 bases from J, with 8 bases between. In germline, CDR1 is SGHTS, CDR2 YDEGEE. The CDR3 totals 13 residues. The CDR3 sequence: CASSLGRGYGYTF. CDR3 coding DNA: TGTGCCAGCAGCTTGGGGCGGGGATATGGCTACACCTTC.

CDR3 sequence: CASSQDRQETQYF. In DNA, the CDR3 is TGTGCCAGCAGCCAAGACAGACAAGAGACCCAGTACTTC. This chain connects TRBV4-2 to TRBJ2-5; D not certain. Per the germline V gene, CDR1 is LGHNA and CDR2 is YNFKEQ. Trimming stripped 0 bases from V and 2 bases from J, with 4 bases between. CDR3 length equals 13 residues.

The chain employs TRBV7-9 and TRBJ1-4; no clear D gene. The CDR3 covers 15 residues. Germline V gene lookup returns CDR1 SEHNR and CDR2 FQNEAQ (reference sequence). Trimming pared 5 bases from V and 3 bases from J, leaving 13 bases between. CDR3: CASSLQETPNEKLFF. CDR3 nucleotides: TGTGCCAGCAGCCTCCAAGAGACCCCTAATGAAAAACTGTTTTTT.

The rearrangement links TRBV11-2 to TRBJ2-1; D possibly uses TRBD1 or TRBD2 (6 bases each). V was clipped by 6 bases and J by 10 bases, with 13 bases between them. This CDR3 has 12 residues. CDR1 is SGHAT and CDR2 is FQNNGV in the germline V gene. The CDR3 nucleotides read TGTGCCAGCAGTCTAGGGGGGCCGGAGCAGTTCTTC. This translates into CASSLGGPEQFF.

The chain joins TRBV5-5 to TRBJ2-1; 13 bases are shared with TRBD2. This CDR3 has 15 residues. The J segment lost 10 bases and the V segment lost 0 bases, leaving 4 bases of the junction unmatched. Germline V CDR1 and CDR2: SGHKS, YYEKEE (reference sequence). For the CDR3, the DNA is TGTGCCAGCAGCTTGGGACTAGCGGGAGGTTACGAGCAGTTCTTC. Translating it yields CASSLGLAGGYEQFF.

The chain has TRBV2 and TRBJ2-3, with a possible D match to TRBD2 (5 bases). The length of the CDR3 is 14 residues. Germline V gene sequence: CDR1 SNHLY, CDR2 FYNNEI. Trimming took off 4 bases at V and 2 bases at J, with 10 bases between the two ends. CDR3 DNA sequence: TGTGCCAGCAGTGCCCAGCGGACCACAGATACGCAGTATTTT. It specifies CASSAQRTTDTQYF.